This T cell receptor beta chain was sequenced in a study of breast tumors, draining lymph nodes, adjacent tissues. General study points: The lymph node origin of tumor T cells was framed as consistent with a hypothesis, not demonstrated. Tumor TCR diversity was below lymph nodes but above nontumor tissue.

This clonotype occurred a few times. Its antigen is currently unknown. TCRdb re-derived calls from the multiplex PCR reads in MiXCR, one entry per CDR3 protein. Among 150,000 to 250,000 distinct CDR3 sequences listed, approximately 33% were seen once. V dropped 3 bases and J dropped 1; count of bases not matched to a gene: 11. This CDR3 contains 17 residues. The germline V gene has CDR1 LNHDA and CDR2 SQIVND (reference sequence). The lymph nodes were axillary draining lymph nodes from breast cancer patients. V is TRBV19 and J is TRBJ1-1; 7 bases match TRBD1. This TCR came from a female donor with breast cancer. Some clones in this sample may be carry-over from other donors' samples. Sequencing was carried out using axillary lymph node tissue. The CDR3, as DNA: TGTGCCAGTAGTATCCGACAGGGAAGGAAAAGGAACACTGAAGCTTTCTTT. Translated, it gives CASSIRQGRKRNTEAFF. The whole variable domain, remainder taken from reference TRBV19 and TRBJ1-1, is DGGITQSPKYLFRKEGQNVTLSCEQNLNHDAMYWYRQDPGQGLRLIYYSQIVNDFQKGDIAEGYSVSREKKESFPLTVTSAQKNPTAFYLCASSIRQGRKRNTEAFFGQGTRLTVV.